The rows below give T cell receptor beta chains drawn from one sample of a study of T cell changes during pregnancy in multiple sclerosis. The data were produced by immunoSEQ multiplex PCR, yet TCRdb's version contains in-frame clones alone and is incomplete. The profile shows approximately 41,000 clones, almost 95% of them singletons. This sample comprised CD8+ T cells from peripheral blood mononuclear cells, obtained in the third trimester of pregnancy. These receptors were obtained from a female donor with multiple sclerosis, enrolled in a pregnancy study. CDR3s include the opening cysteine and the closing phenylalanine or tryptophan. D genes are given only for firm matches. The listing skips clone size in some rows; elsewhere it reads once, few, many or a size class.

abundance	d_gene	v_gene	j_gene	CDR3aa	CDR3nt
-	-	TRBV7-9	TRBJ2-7	CASSLVAGSYEQYF	TGTGCCAGCAGCTTAGTGGCGGGAAGCTACGAGCAGTACTTC
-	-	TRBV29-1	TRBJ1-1	CSVEEQGWAEAFF	TGCAGCGTTGAAGAACAGGGTTGGGCTGAAGCTTTCTTT
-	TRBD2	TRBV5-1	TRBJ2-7	CASSHSLSGRYEQYF	TGCGCCAGCAGCCACTCCCTTAGCGGGAGGTACGAGCAGTACTTC
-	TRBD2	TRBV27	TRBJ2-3	CASSPGGQGSTDTQYF	TGTGCCAGCAGCCCGGGGGGTCAGGGAAGCACAGATACGCAGTATTTT
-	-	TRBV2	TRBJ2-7	CASSAGDYYEQYF	TGTGCCAGCAGTGCAGGGGATTACTACGAGCAGTACTTC
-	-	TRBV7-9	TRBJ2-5	CASSRTLPIQETQYF	TGTGCCAGCAGCAGAACTCTCCCCATACAAGAGACCCAGTACTTC
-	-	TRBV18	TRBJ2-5	CASSPPFGGETQYF	TGTGCCAGCTCACCACCTTTCGGGGGAGAGACCCAGTACTTC
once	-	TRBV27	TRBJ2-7	CASSKGLREQYF	TGTGCCAGCAGTAAGGGGTTGAGGGAGCAGTACTTC
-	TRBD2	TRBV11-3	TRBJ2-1	CASSLGEGNEQFF	TGTGCCAGCAGCTTAGGGGAGGGGAATGAGCAGTTCTTC
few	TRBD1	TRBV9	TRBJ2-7	CASSYRDSTYEQYF	TGTGCCAGCAGCTACAGGGACAGCACCTACGAGCAGTACTTC
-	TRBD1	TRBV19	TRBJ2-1	CASSIARGPYNEQFF	TGTGCCAGTAGTATAGCCAGGGGGCCCTATAATGAGCAGTTCTTC
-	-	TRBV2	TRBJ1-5	CASSGYSNQPQHF	TGTGCCAGCAGTGGTTATAGCAATCAGCCCCAGCATTTT
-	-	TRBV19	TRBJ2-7	CASSIGGDEQYF	TGTGCCAGTAGTATTGGCGGGGACGAGCAGTACTTC
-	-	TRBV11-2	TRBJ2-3	CASTTFPAGPNPDTQYF	TGTGCCAGCACCACATTCCCCGCGGGCCCAAACCCAGATACGCAGTATTTT
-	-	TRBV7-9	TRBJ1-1	CASRNRVEPGGAFF	TGTGCCAGCAGGAACAGGGTGGAACCAGGAGGAGCTTTCTTT
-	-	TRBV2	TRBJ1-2	CASLILNYGYTF	TGTGCCAGCCTAATCCTTAACTATGGCTACACCTTC
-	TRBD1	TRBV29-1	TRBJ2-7	CSVTGQGLSEQYF	TGCAGCGTAACTGGACAGGGGTTGAGCGAGCAGTACTTC
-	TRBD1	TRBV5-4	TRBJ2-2	CASSGDRVEFAGELFF	TGTGCCAGCAGCGGGGACAGGGTCGAGTTTGCCGGGGAGCTGTTTTTT
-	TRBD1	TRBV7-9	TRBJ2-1	CASSLAGGVNNEQFF	TGTGCCAGCAGCTTAGCAGGGGGCGTAAACAATGAGCAGTTCTTC
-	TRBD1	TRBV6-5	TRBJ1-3	CASTTGAGNTIYF	TGTGCCAGCACTACAGGGGCTGGAAACACCATATATTTT
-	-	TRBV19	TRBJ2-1	CASSRTGVAEQFF	TGTGCCAGTAGTCGCACGGGGGTAGCGGAGCAGTTCTTC
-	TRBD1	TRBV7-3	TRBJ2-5	CASSVGQGETQYF	TGTGCCAGCAGCGTGGGACAGGGTGAGACCCAGTACTTC
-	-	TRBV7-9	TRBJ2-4	CASSRAGGDLNIQYF	TGTGCCAGCAGCCGCGCAGGAGGGGACCTAAACATTCAGTACTTC
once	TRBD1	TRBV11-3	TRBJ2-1	CASSPGTGLPYNEQFF	TGTGCCAGCAGCCCCGGGACAGGGCTTCCCTACAATGAGCAGTTCTTC
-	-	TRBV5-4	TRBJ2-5	CASSLDGDQETQYF	TGTGCCAGCAGCTTGGACGGGGACCAAGAGACCCAGTACTTC
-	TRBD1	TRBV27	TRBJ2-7	CASSLTGGEQYF	TGTGCCAGCAGTTTGACAGGGGGCGAGCAGTACTTC
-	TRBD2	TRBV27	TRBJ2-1	CASSLSPGLEIYNEQFF	TGTGCCAGCAGTTTATCTCCGGGACTAGAAATCTACAATGAGCAGTTCTTC
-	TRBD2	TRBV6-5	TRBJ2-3	CASTERDFF	TGTGCCAGCACTGAGCGGGACTTTTTT
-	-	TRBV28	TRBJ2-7	CASSLGGMGGEQYF	TGTGCCAGCAGTTTAGGAGGGATGGGGGGCGAGCAGTACTTC
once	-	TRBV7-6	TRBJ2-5	CASSPPGGETQYF	TGTGCCAGCAGCCCCCCCGGGGGAGAGACCCAGTACTTC
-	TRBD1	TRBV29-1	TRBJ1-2	CSVEFTGDYGYTF	TGCAGCGTTGAATTCACAGGGGACTATGGCTACACCTTC
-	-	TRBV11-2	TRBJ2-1	CASSLVSSYNEQFF	TGTGCCAGCAGCTTAGTCTCCTCCTACAATGAGCAGTTCTTC
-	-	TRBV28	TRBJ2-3	CASSLYTGGTQYF	TGTGCCAGCAGTTTATATACCGGAGGTACGCAGTATTTT
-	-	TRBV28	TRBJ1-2	CATSMRGPNYGYTF	TGTGCCACCTCGATGCGTGGGCCTAACTATGGCTACACCTTC
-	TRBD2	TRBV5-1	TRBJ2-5	CASSLGTSGMYQETQYF	TGCGCCAGCAGCTTGGGGACTAGCGGGATGTACCAAGAGACCCAGTACTTC
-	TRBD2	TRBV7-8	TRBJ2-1	CASSLLGTSRDEQFF	TGTGCCAGCAGCTTATTAGGGACTAGTCGCGATGAGCAGTTCTTC
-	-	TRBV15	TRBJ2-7	CATSRTGEQYF	TGTGCCACCAGCCGAACAGGGGAGCAGTACTTC
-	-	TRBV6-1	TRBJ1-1	CASSPRVGGTEAFF	TGTGCCAGCAGTCCCCGGGTGGGAGGAACTGAAGCTTTCTTT
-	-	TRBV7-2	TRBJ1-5	CASSLADTQQPQHF	TGTGCCAGCAGCTTGGCCGACACACAACAGCCCCAGCATTTT
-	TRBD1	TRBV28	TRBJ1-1	CASRLAGTGKNTEAFF	TGTGCCAGCAGGCTTGCCGGGACAGGAAAGAACACTGAAGCTTTCTTT
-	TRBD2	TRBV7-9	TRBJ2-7	CASSLAPSGSYEQYF	TGTGCCAGCAGCTTAGCACCTAGCGGGAGTTACGAGCAGTACTTC
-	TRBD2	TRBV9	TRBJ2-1	CASSLSGSAYNEQFF	TGTGCCAGCAGCCTTAGCGGGAGTGCCTACAATGAGCAGTTCTTC
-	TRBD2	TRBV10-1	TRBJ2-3	CASMWGRAADTQYF	TGCGCCAGCATGTGGGGGAGGGCCGCAGATACGCAGTATTTT
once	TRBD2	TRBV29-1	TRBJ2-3	CSVDGLAGGGDTQYF	TGCAGCGTTGACGGACTAGCTGGAGGAGGGGATACGCAGTATTTT
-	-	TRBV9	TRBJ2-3	CASSPTITADTQYF	TGTGCCAGCAGCCCTACTATAACGGCGGATACGCAGTATTTT
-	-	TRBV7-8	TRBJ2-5	CASSLARFNEETQYF	TGTGCCAGCAGCTTAGCGCGATTTAACGAAGAGACCCAGTACTTC
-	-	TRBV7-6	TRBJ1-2	CASTPVGAWSYTF	TGTGCCAGCACCCCAGTGGGAGCTTGGAGCTACACCTTC
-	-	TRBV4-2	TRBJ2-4	CASSQGFRLAPNIQYF	TGTGCCAGCAGCCAAGGTTTTAGGCTAGCGCCCAACATTCAGTACTTC